Each of the 10 T cell receptor beta chains below was sequenced from the same sample in a study of high-grade serous ovarian cancer treatment subgroups. Tumor samples were taken before definitive surgery or chemotherapy. Data came from immunoSEQ multiplex PCR; TCRdb stores just in-frame clones and leaves some out. Here the sample spans thousands of clones, 75% to 80% being singletons. Material for sequencing was tumor tissue. The origin of the receptors is a human donor with high-grade serous ovarian cancer.

The chain joins TRBV30 to TRBJ1-6, with D perhaps matching TRBD1 (6 bases). CDR1 GTSNPN and CDR2 SVGIG come from the germline V gene (reference sequence). This CDR3 contains 14 residues. Trimming removed 3 bases from V and 7 bases from J, with 13 bases in between. This CDR3 reads CAWRQGSSNSPLHF. CDR3 in DNA: TGTGCCTGGAGACAGGGCTCATCGAATTCACCCCTCCACTTT.

This chain connects TRBV5-1 to TRBJ2-7; TRBD1 matches 7 bases. The V gene's germline CDR1 is SGHRS and CDR2 YFSETQ. The ends lost 0 bases at V and 5 bases at J; junction bases unmatched: 5. The CDR3 loop spans 14 amino acids. The CDR3 is CASSLGGRGNEQYF. The CDR3 coding sequence is TGCGCCAGCAGCTTGGGGGGCAGGGGGAACGAGCAGTACTTC.

This clone has a handful of counts. J is TRBJ2-3 and V is TRBV6-5, with 12 nucleotides matching TRBD2. The length of the CDR3 is 15 residues. Trimming removed 8 bases from V and 3 bases from J; junction bases left unmatched: 6. Germline lookup yields CDR1 MNHEY and CDR2 SVGAGI. The CDR3 region is CASQSLAGGTDTQYF. CDR3 bases: TGTGCCAGCCAGTCCCTAGCGGGGGGGACAGATACGCAGTATTTT.

The chain combines TRBV7-9 with TRBJ2-5; 9 bases line up with TRBD1. V lost 5 bases and J lost 1; bases outside the gene matches: 5. The CDR3 is 15 amino acids. In germline, CDR1 is SEHNR, CDR2 FQNEAQ (reference sequence). CDR3 sequence reads: CASSPDRGIQETQYF. The CDR3 DNA follows: TGTGCCAGCAGCCCCGACAGGGGGATCCAAGAGACCCAGTACTTC.

The CDR3 spells CASSMGLAGFDTQYF. CDR3 nucleotides: TGTGCCAGTAGTATGGGACTAGCGGGCTTTGATACGCAGTATTTT. This chain connects TRBV19 to TRBJ2-3, with 12 bases aligning to TRBD2. The germline V gene encodes CDR1 LNHDA and CDR2 SQIVND (reference sequence). Germline trimming cut 3 bases from V and 6 bases from J; bases unmatched to any gene: 4. The CDR3 length is 15 residues.

This clone appeared a few times. This sequence joins TRBV4-1 and TRBJ1-4; TRBD1 is a possible D gene (5 bases). Trimming shortened V by 10 bases and J by 7 bases, and 16 bases separated the two germline ends. This CDR3 has 13 amino acids. Per germline, CDR1 MGHRA and CDR2 YSYEKL. As DNA, the CDR3 is TGCGCCACTGGGAGAGGGGTTAGTGAAAAACTGTTTTTT. Residues: CATGRGVSEKLFF.

This chain links TRBV5-1 with TRBJ2-3, with D perhaps assigned TRBD1 or TRBD2 (6 bases each). There are 15 residues in the CDR3. The germline V gene has CDR1 SGHRS and CDR2 YFSETQ. V lost 2 bases to trimming and J lost 3 bases, with 13 bases between them. CDR3 amino acids: CASSFGGLVTDTQYF. The CDR3 nucleotides read TGCGCCAGCAGCTTTGGGGGGCTGGTTACAGATACGCAGTATTTT.

This clone was found once. The CDR3 is CASSLAGTGINTGELFF. The CDR3 DNA follows: TGCGCCAGCAGCTTGGCCGGGACAGGGATTAACACCGGGGAGCTGTTTTTT. The V call is TRBV5-1, the J call TRBJ2-2, with 9 nucleotides matching TRBD1. The CDR3 consists of 17 residues. V lost 0 bases, J lost 2 bases, and 5 bases stayed unmatched. Germline V gene lookup returns CDR1 SGHRS and CDR2 YFSETQ.

V usage is TRBV6-6 and J usage is TRBJ1-2; D unresolved. Germline V gives CDR1 MNHNY, CDR2 SVGAGI (reference sequence). V gave up 6 bases and J gave up 3 bases, with 11 bases separating them. This CDR3 comprises 13 residues. The CDR3 DNA follows: TGTGCCAGCAGCCCCGGATCGTACTATGGCTACACCTTC. Amino acid sequence: CASSPGSYYGYTF.

For the CDR3, the DNA is TGTGCCAGCAGTTACTACAGGGGGCCCTACGAGCAGTACTTC. Translated: CASSYYRGPYEQYF. The V and J genes are TRBV6-5 and TRBJ2-7; TRBD1 agrees at 9 bases. The length of the CDR3 is 14 residues. Germline V gene lookup returns CDR1 MNHEY and CDR2 SVGAGI. J lost 2 bases, V lost 1 base, and 0 bases had no gene match.